This TCR beta chain was identified in a study of regulatory T cells in long-lasting Graves disease (dated by TCRdb to the early 2020s). Study-wide context: Persistent Graves' disease meant more than 5 years of antithyroid drug treatment with TSH receptor autoantibodies that stayed positive. Peripheral blood TCR sequencing and RNA sequencing compared persistent Graves' disease patients with newly diagnosed Graves' disease patients. The study was conducted in China and was registered as a clinical trial. A total of 33 samples underwent TCR sequencing: 13 from persistent and roughly 20 from newly diagnosed Graves' disease patients. On average, persistent Graves' disease patients in the clinical cohort had been on antithyroid drugs for about 10 years. Study-wide conclusions, independent of this receptor: Sequencing and analysis were limited to the TCR beta chain. The authors noted that the small sample size was a limitation that may lower accuracy. A larger number of public clonotypes was shared among persistent patients (more than 2,500) than among newly diagnosed patients (around 970). Persistent Graves' disease patients showed lower TCR Shannon entropy and fewer highly expanded clones than newly diagnosed patients, suggesting clonal expansion. Because the primary lesion, thyroid tissue, could not be accessed, the study looked at peripheral blood alone. Persistent disease showed preferential use of TRBV28, TRBJ1-2 and TRBJ2-5, whereas newly diagnosed disease favored TRBV20-1 and TRBJ2-1.

Remarks on this clonotype: What this receptor recognizes is not known. No much larger clonotype is one base removed from it; base qualities were not supplied.

V and J lose 6 bases and 6 bases, and a span of 14 bases separates them. Based on the germline V gene (reference sequence), the CDR1 and CDR2 sequences are WNHNN and SYGVQD. From the cysteine up to the phenylalanine, the CDR3 has a length of 13 residues. The sequence is cut down to CDR3 DNA, 39 bases in frame from base 1. The label giving this sample's time point can be read as: persistent/refractory GD, antithyroid drugs over 5 years with positive TRAb. For both TCR sequencing and RNA sequencing, RNA was extracted from PBMCs using TRIzol. The diagnosis of Graves' disease was made according to American Thyroid Association guidelines. Recruitment of patients was carried out at an endocrinology department in Xi'an, China. Each patient gave approximately 10 milliliters of peripheral blood, collected in an EDTA anticoagulant tube. Ficoll Paque Plus density gradient separation was used to isolate PBMCs, and no further T cell sorting was performed. An Agilent 2100 Bioanalyzer and agarose gel were used to check RNA quality, while a NanoDrop 2000 measured RNA concentration.

The library was generated by multiplex PCR. This sample was sequenced with an Illumina HiSeq 4000. iRepertoire HTBI primers and Arm-PCR amplification of CDR3 regions were used to construct TCR beta libraries. Before sequencing, the PCR products went through gel purification. The authors' pipeline ran thus. Across samples, some 62 TRBV and 13 to 15 TRBJ segments were identified and used for gene usage analysis of CDR3 amino acid clonotypes. COPE and FqMerger were used to merge filtered high-quality paired reads into contigs. BLAST was used to align contigs to the IMGT TRBV, TRBD and TRBJ reference genes, and CDR3 was defined following IMGT. Any clonotype with a frequency above 0.1% was counted as a highly expanded clone. Shannon entropy was used to measure repertoire diversity, and the Gini coefficient was used to measure V-J evenness. A clonotype found in more than one individual was treated as public. TCRdb reprocessing: public reads trimmed at Q25 with fastp, clones called with MiXCR, in-frame beta chains kept. Rows with a matching CDR3 protein are joined into one entry that keeps the most common DNA and genes. TCRdb's processing, not the authors' own work, is the source of the V and J calls. For this sample the table gives 600,000 to 850,000 distinct CDR3 sequences, of which about 32% were detected only once. The top ten hold 40% to 50% of the sample.

The TCR was taken from a female donor with Graves disease. Rearrangement joined TRBV10-1 to TRBJ1-1; tentative D gene TRBD1, with 5 bases matching. Sequenced material: peripheral blood mononuclear cells (PBMCs), taken when the disease was refractory, from a patient treated with antithyroid drugs. CDR3 protein: CASSNGGSAEAFF. The sequenced DNA: TGCGCCAGCAGCAACGGGGGGTCCGCTGAAGCTTTCTTT.